These 27 T cell receptor beta chains came from one sample sequenced in a study of T cells after posttransplantation cyclophosphamide. Method: immunoSEQ multiplex PCR; TCRdb's copy keeps in-frame clones and lacks some. The table lists some 20,000 clones, over 65% of them singletons. Cyclophosphamide on days +3 and +4 followed busulfan-fludarabine conditioning and a marrow graft. The specimen comprised PBMCs, sampled after an allogeneic stem cell transplant with post-transplant cyclophosphamide. These receptors were obtained from a male patient aged 25-45 years who received an allogeneic stem cell transplant from a related donor, was CMV-positive, and had acute GVHD only. These T cells may partly come from the graft donor.

This clone has more than one count but fewer than ten. The chain combines TRBV5-4 with TRBJ1-6, with 9 bases identical to TRBD1. With V trimmed by 4 bases and J by 9 bases, 8 bases remained unmatched. CDR1 SGHNT and CDR2 YYREEE come from the germline V gene (reference sequence). CDR3 length: 15 residues. The CDR3 sequence is CASSDRTGVRSPLHF. The CDR3, as DNA: TGTGCCAGCAGCGATAGGACAGGGGTACGTTCACCCCTCCACTTT.

This clone was counted a single time. V is TRBV18 and J is TRBJ2-5, with D perhaps matching TRBD2 (6 bases). Trimming removed 3 bases at V and 5 bases at J, with 16 bases between. This CDR3 has 15 amino acids. Germline lookup yields CDR1 KGHSH and CDR2 LQKENI. The CDR3 spells CASSPSPGGKETQYF. In DNA form, the CDR3 reads TGTGCCAGCTCACCGAGTCCCGGGGGTAAGGAGACCCAGTACTTC.

This clone has just a few counts. The rearrangement uses TRBV2 and TRBJ1-1, with TRBD1 matching 7 bases. Trimming removed 8 bases from V and 0 bases from J; junction bases left unmatched: 3. The CDR3 totals 13 residues. The V gene's germline CDR1 is SNHLY and CDR2 FYNNEI. In DNA, the CDR3 is TGTGCCAGCGGGACAGAAGTGAACACTGAAGCTTTCTTT. It codes for CASGTEVNTEAFF.

In its sample, this clone was seen a few times. This chain links TRBV28 with TRBJ1-2; D remains unclear. Germline assignment: CDR1 MDHEN and CDR2 SYDVKM. CDR3 length equals 13 residues. V lost 4 bases, J lost 5 bases, and 11 bases lay in between. CDR3 nucleotide sequence: TGTGCCAGCAGTTCCCTCGAGGATTATGGCTACACCTTC. Its translation: CASSSLEDYGYTF.

V is TRBV19 and J is TRBJ2-2; 11 bases are a match to TRBD1. In germline, CDR1 is LNHDA, CDR2 SQIVND (reference sequence). V trimming: 10 bases; J trimming: 6 bases; junction bases outside the gene matches: 7. CDR3 size: 14 residues. CDR3 bases: TGTGCCACCAGACGGGGACAGGGGGCCGGGGAGCTGTTTTTT. Its protein is CATRRGQGAGELFF.

This chain joins TRBV4-3 and TRBJ1-1; possibly TRBD1 for D (6 bases). This CDR3 is 14 amino acids long. Germline CDR1 and CDR2: LGHNA and YSLEER. With 4 bases removed from V and 3 bases from J, the gap between germline ends came to 12 bases. CDR3 amino acids: CASSPLQGDTEAFF. The CDR3 DNA is TGCGCCAGCAGCCCTTTACAGGGAGACACTGAAGCTTTCTTT.

The rearrangement links TRBV7-3 to TRBJ2-4; perhaps TRBD2 as D (6 bases). With 1 base removed from V and 8 bases from J, the gap between germline ends came to 15 bases. The CDR3 loop spans 15 amino acids. In germline, CDR1 is SGHTA, CDR2 FQGTGA. CDR3 coding DNA: TGTGCCAGCAGCTTAATCGGAGGGAATTGGGACATTCAGTACTTC. Its translation is CASSLIGGNWDIQYF.

The chain employs TRBV11-1 and TRBJ1-1; D may be TRBD1 (5 bases). The CDR3 has 15 amino acids. V shed 1 base and J shed 4 bases, with 13 bases lying between them. Germline loops: CDR1 SGHAT, CDR2 FQDESV (reference sequence). The CDR3 loop is CASSLGPGVTTEAFF. CDR3 nucleotides: TGTGCCAGCAGCTTAGGGCCGGGGGTTACCACTGAAGCTTTCTTT.

The V call is TRBV5-4, the J call TRBJ1-2, with 7 bases that match TRBD1. Germline V gene data show CDR1 as SGHNT and CDR2 as YYREEE (reference sequence). The CDR3 has 15 amino acids. V was clipped by 2 bases and J by 4 bases; unmatched bases: 8. CDR3 loop: CASSLMTGTAYGYTF. The CDR3 DNA reads TGTGCCAGCAGCTTAATGACCGGGACAGCCTATGGCTACACCTTC. Variable domain in full (rest from reference TRBV5-4 and TRBJ1-2): ETGVTQSPTHLIKTRGQQVTLRCSSQSGHNTVSWYQQALGQGPQFIFQYYREEENGRGNFPPRFSGLQFPNYSSELNVNALELDDSALYLCASSLMTGTAYGYTFGSGTRLTVV.

This clone was observed a single time. This sequence joins TRBV10-3 and TRBJ2-3, with 7 positions matching TRBD1. V dropped 2 bases and J dropped 5; count of bases not matched to a gene: 7. There are 15 residues in the CDR3. The V gene's germline CDR1 is ENHRY and CDR2 SYGVKD. CDR3 in amino acids: CAISERGLVGDTQYF. The CDR3 nucleotides read TGTGCCATCAGTGAGAGGGGGCTGGTTGGAGATACGCAGTATTTT.

This clone was counted between two and nine times. The V call is TRBV7-2, the J call TRBJ2-6; 7 nucleotides align to TRBD1. Trimming took 3 bases from V and 1 from J; bases not matched to a gene: 9. Germline assignment: CDR1 SGHTA and CDR2 FQGNSA. There are 18 residues in the CDR3. In DNA, the CDR3 is TGTGCCAGCAGCTTCCGGGACAGCTACACTTCTGGGGCCAACGTCCTGACTTTC. Protein product: CASSFRDSYTSGANVLTF.

This chain joins TRBV29-1 and TRBJ2-1; D remains ambiguous. The CDR3 has 15 amino acids. Trimming pared 7 bases from V and 0 bases from J, leaving 16 bases between. The germline gives CDR1 SQVTM, CDR2 ANQGSEA. The CDR3 nucleotides read TGCAGCGCCGAAGGTGGCAGAGGCTCCTACAATGAGCAGTTCTTC. Translation: CSAEGGRGSYNEQFF.

This clone was observed a single time. The CDR3 is CASSLRPLIAGEYEQYF. The CDR3 nucleotides are TGTGCCAGCAGCTTGCGTCCCCTCATAGCGGGGGAATACGAGCAGTACTTC. The chain has TRBV7-2 and TRBJ2-7; 9 bases line up with TRBD2. The trim removed 3 bases at V and 4 bases at J, leaving 13 bases unmatched. The CDR3 consists of 17 residues. Germline V gives CDR1 SGHTA, CDR2 FQGNSA. Filled out from reference TRBV7-2 and TRBJ2-7, the complete variable domain reads GAGVSQSPSNKVTEKGKDVELRCDPISGHTALYWYRQSLGQGLEFLIYFQGNSAPDKSGLPSDRFSAERTGGSVSTLTIQRTQQEDSAVYLCASSLRPLIAGEYEQYFGPGTRLTVT.

CDR3 bases: TGTGCCAGCAGCGTAGTAGCGGGGTTTACCGGGGAGCTGTTTTTT. Protein: CASSVVAGFTGELFF. This sequence joins TRBV9 and TRBJ2-2; 8 bases agree with TRBD2. In germline, CDR1 is SGDLS, CDR2 YYNGEE. The ends lost 0 bases at V and 5 bases at J; junction bases unmatched: 3. The CDR3 consists of 15 residues.

This chain joins TRBV7-6 and TRBJ1-1; D is ambiguous. Trimming shortened V by 5 bases and J by 6 bases, and 13 bases separated the two germline ends. CDR1 and CDR2 from the germline V gene are SGHVS and FNYEAQ. The CDR3 runs to 13 residues. The CDR3: CASSPTGEAEAFF. The CDR3, as DNA: TGTGCCAGCAGCCCAACTGGGGAGGCTGAAGCTTTCTTT.

CDR3 coding DNA: TGTGCCAGCAGCCAAGAGGCCATCATGAACACTGAAGCTTTCTTT. Protein: CASSQEAIMNTEAFF. This rearrangement joins TRBV4-2 to TRBJ1-1; the D is unclear. V lost 0 bases and J 0 bases, leaving 8 bases between the germline ends. This CDR3 comprises 15 residues. Looked up from germline, CDR1 is LGHNA and CDR2 is YNFKEQ.

The V call is TRBV5-1, the J call TRBJ2-2, with D unresolved. The CDR3 runs 14 residues. Germline loops: CDR1 SGHRS, CDR2 YFSETQ. The ends were cut back, 1 base at V and 1 base at J, with 5 bases in the middle. The CDR3 loop reads CASSLYRNTGELFF. The CDR3 DNA reads as TGCGCCAGCAGCTTGTATCGGAACACCGGGGAGCTGTTTTTT.

As regards this clone: Germline is not matched at one junction end, which may reflect a read error. The V gene is TRBV7-8, the J gene TRBJ2-7, with a tentative D call TRBD1 (6 bases). Germline values: CDR1 SGHVS, CDR2 FQNEAQ. This CDR3 contains 15 residues. The CDR3 spells CASSLVPGASFEQYF. DNA of the CDR3: TGTGCCAGCAGCTTAGTCCCAGGGGCATCCTTCGAGCAGTACTTC.

The sample holds a few counts of this clone. The chain links TRBV7-9 to TRBJ1-2; unclear D gene. V gave up 5 bases and J gave up 8 bases, with 9 bases separating them. The length of the CDR3 is 11 residues. Germline V lookup: CDR1 SEHNR, CDR2 FQNEAQ (reference sequence). The CDR3 nucleotides read TGTGCCAGCAGCCCCGTCTACGGCTACACCTTC. It is translated as CASSPVYGYTF.

The chain is built from TRBV6-1 and TRBJ2-5; TRBD1 aligns across 8 bases. This CDR3 contains 15 residues. Trimming removed 7 bases from V and 4 bases from J; junction bases left unmatched: 11. CDR1 is MNHNS and CDR2 is SASEGT in the germline V gene. The CDR3 DNA sequence: TGTGCCAGCACGAGAAACAGGGGGAGTAGAGAGACCCAGTACTTC. Amino acids: CASTRNRGSRETQYF.

This chain connects TRBV19 to TRBJ2-3, with D possibly matching TRBD2 (7 bases). Germline V gene lookup returns CDR1 LNHDA and CDR2 SQIVND (reference sequence). V was pared by 7 bases and J by 8 bases, with 22 bases between. The CDR3 length is 15 residues. CDR3 DNA sequence: TGTGCCAGTAAACTCGCGGGGGCCGGCCTTACTACGCAGTATTTT. It specifies CASKLAGAGLTTQYF.

This rearrangement joins TRBV5-1 to TRBJ1-1, with no clear D. Trimming removed 6 bases at V and 1 base at J, with 4 bases between. Germline assignment: CDR1 SGHRS and CDR2 YFSETQ. The CDR3 length is 11 residues. CDR3: CASTGNTEAFF. As DNA, the CDR3 is TGCGCCAGCACGGGGAACACTGAAGCTTTCTTT.

This clone was seen more than once but under ten times. V usage is TRBV7-8 and J usage is TRBJ1-2; 8 bases match TRBD1. This CDR3 comprises 15 residues. Germline CDR1 SGHVS, CDR2 FQNEAQ. V shed 5 bases and J 6 bases; nucleotides not matched to a gene: 11. Written as DNA, the CDR3 is TGTGCCAGCAGCCCCAGGGGTTCAGGGGGCGATGGCTACACCTTC. Its translation: CASSPRGSGGDGYTF.

This clone came up a few times. The rearrangement uses TRBV7-9 and TRBJ1-6; D is undetermined. Germline V gives CDR1 SEHNR, CDR2 FQNEAQ (reference sequence). V was shortened by 5 bases and J by 8 bases, with 10 bases between the two germline ends. CDR3 length equals 13 residues. This chain's CDR3 is CASSPRPDSPLHF. The DNA of the CDR3 is TGTGCCAGCAGCCCCAGGCCAGATTCACCCCTCCACTTT. Full variable domain (remainder filled in from reference TRBV7-9 and TRBJ1-6): DTGVSQNPRHKITKRGQNVTFRCDPISEHNRLYWYRQTLGQGPEFLTYFQNEAQLEKSRLLSDRFSAERPKGSFSTLEIQRTEQGDSAMYLCASSPRPDSPLHFGNGTRLTVT.

V gene TRBV5-6 combines with J gene TRBJ2-3; the match to TRBD2 covers 11 bases. The germline gives CDR1 SGHDT, CDR2 YYEEEE. This CDR3 is built from 16 residues. The ends lost 4 bases at V and 2 bases at J; junction bases unmatched: 6. CDR3 coding DNA: TGTGCCAGCAGCATCTTAGCGGGGGGGGACACAGATACGCAGTATTTT. Its translation is CASSILAGGDTDTQYF. Based on the CDR3 plus reference TRBV5-6 and TRBJ2-3, the full variable domain is DAGVTQSPTHLIKTRGQQVTLRCSPKSGHDTVSWYQQALGQGPQFIFQYYEEEERQRGNFPDRFSGHQFPNYSSELNVNALLLGDSALYLCASSILAGGDTDTQYFGPGTRLTVL.

This chain uses TRBV9 with TRBJ2-2; TRBD2 might be the D (5 bases). CDR3 length equals 12 residues. Trimming took 5 bases from V and 7 from J, leaving 9 bases between them. CDR1 is SGDLS and CDR2 is YYNGEE in the germline V gene. The CDR3 sequence: CASSKRDGELFF. The CDR3 bases are TGTGCCAGCAGTAAGAGGGACGGGGAGCTGTTTTTT.

The gene calls are TRBV13 and TRBJ2-7; 10 positions agree with TRBD1. The V segment lost 5 bases and the J segment 7 bases; nucleotides outside the gene matches: 11. The CDR3 spans 15 residues. Germline V lookup: CDR1 PRHDT, CDR2 FYEKMQ (reference sequence). The CDR3 sequence is CASSPPDRGSGEQYF. CDR3 DNA: TGTGCCAGCAGCCCTCCGGACAGGGGGTCTGGGGAGCAGTACTTC.